Below, 27 T cell receptor beta chains from the same sample are listed, as sequenced in a study of CD8+CD57+ T cells in acquired aplastic anemia. Genomic DNA provided the template from which TCR beta VDJ and CDR3 profiles were obtained. Via MiXCR, TCRdb re-called the reads, giving one row per CDR3 protein. Here the sample spans 300,000 or so distinct CDR3 sequences, around three fifths being singletons. The patients chosen for sequencing had shown expansion of CD8+CD57+ cells (detected by flow cytometry). Sequencing input: sorted CD4+, CD8+, or CD8+CD57+ T cells (not recorded which) from PBMCs. The source of these receptors is a human donor with aplastic anemia.

The chain is built from TRBV25-1 and TRBJ1-2, with 9 bases matching TRBD1. The CDR3 is made up of 13 amino acids. The V gene end was trimmed by 5 bases and the J gene end by 8 bases; junction bases not matched to a gene: 6. Per germline, CDR1 MGHDK and CDR2 SYGVNS. The CDR3 region has the DNA TGTGCCAGCAGTCGGACAGGGGTCGAGGGCTACACCTTC. This translates into CASSRTGVEGYTF.

This clonotype was counted a single time. The chain recombines TRBV5-5 with TRBJ1-5; 9 bases align to TRBD1. Germline CDR1 and CDR2: SGHKS and YYEKEE (reference sequence). The CDR3 consists of 14 residues. V dropped 4 bases and J dropped 4; count of bases not matched to a gene: 3. This CDR3 reads CASSTGTGNQPQHF. The CDR3 nucleotides are TGTGCCAGCAGCACCGGGACAGGGAATCAGCCCCAGCATTTT.

The chain couples TRBV2 to TRBJ2-1, with 10 bases that match TRBD2. Germline lookup yields CDR1 SNHLY and CDR2 FYNNEI. The CDR3 consists of 14 residues. J lost 1 base, V lost 7 bases, and 1 base had no gene match. The CDR3: CASKGLASYNEQFF. The CDR3 DNA is TGTGCCAGCAAGGGACTAGCGTCCTACAATGAGCAGTTCTTC.

This clonotype appeared many times. The chain joins TRBV6-1 to TRBJ2-1, with 7 bases lining up with TRBD1. The CDR3 contains 17 residues. The V gene end was trimmed by 4 bases and the J gene end by 2 bases; junction bases not matched to a gene: 11. Germline V gene data show CDR1 as MNHNS and CDR2 as SASEGT. CDR3 DNA: TGTGCCAGCAGTGCCGACAGGGACCGACATCCCTACAATGAGCAGTTCTTC. Protein: CASSADRDRHPYNEQFF.

The chain joins TRBV7-2 to TRBJ2-1; 12 bases fit TRBD2. V shed 5 bases, J shed 12 bases, and the junction held 11 bases outside the gene matches. Germline CDR1 SGHTA, CDR2 FQGNSA. The CDR3 is 15 residues long. CDR3 loop: CASSVLAGGRDTQFF. DNA for the CDR3: TGTGCCAGCAGCGTCCTAGCGGGAGGGCGAGATACGCAGTTCTTC.

The chain recombines TRBV2 with TRBJ2-1; 12 bases line up with TRBD2. Germline CDR1 SNHLY, CDR2 FYNNEI. This CDR3 is 12 amino acids long. Here the CDR3 DNA reads TGTACCTATTTCGGGCTAGCGGGAGGGTGGTTCTTC. As protein: CTYFGLAGGWFF.

This clonotype appeared many times. V gene TRBV19 combines with J gene TRBJ2-5, with a tentative D call TRBD2 (5 bases). Per germline, CDR1 LNHDA and CDR2 SQIVND (reference sequence). This CDR3 spans 14 amino acids. V was cut by 5 bases and J by 8 bases, with 18 bases left in between. For the CDR3, the DNA is TGTGCCAGTAGTTCAACGAGGGCCCAAGTTACCCAGTACTTC. Protein sequence: CASSSTRAQVTQYF.

Worth noting for this clonotype: At one end the junction does not follow the germline gene, possibly because of a read error. This chain connects TRBV2 to TRBJ1-2, with a tentative D call TRBD1 (5 bases). Per the germline V gene, CDR1 is SNHLY and CDR2 is FYNNEI. This CDR3 is built from 14 residues. Here the CDR3 reads CASTERGWDYGYAF. The CDR3 bases are TGTGCCAGTACCGAACGGGGCTGGGACTATGGCTACGCCTTC.

There are many counts of this clonotype. The chain links TRBV6-5 to TRBJ2-3; D is undetermined. The germline V and J ends were trimmed by 4 bases and 1 base, with 6 bases remaining between them. The CDR3 is made up of 13 amino acids. In germline, CDR1 is MNHEY, CDR2 SVGAGI. The CDR3 DNA reads as TGTGCCAGCAGTTCCCCCCGCACAGATACGCAGTATTTT. Protein sequence: CASSSPRTDTQYF.

Ten or more counts support this clonotype. The chain has TRBV5-8 and TRBJ1-6; D is ambiguous. Germline CDR1 and CDR2: SGHTS and YDEGEE. The CDR3 length is 18 residues. V was clipped by 4 bases and J by 3 bases, with 20 bases between them. DNA of the CDR3: TGTGCCAGCAGCCATGCGAACGGTCAAATCCGCTATAATTCACCCCTCCACTTT. It codes for CASSHANGQIRYNSPLHF.

This rearrangement joins TRBV14 to TRBJ2-7; D is undetermined. The length of the CDR3 is 12 residues. Germline V gives CDR1 SGHDN, CDR2 FVKESK. The V end was cut by 3 bases, the J end by 5 bases, with 8 bases between. This CDR3 reads CASSQTPHEQYF. CDR3 coding DNA: TGTGCCAGCAGCCAGACCCCTCACGAGCAGTACTTC. The complete variable domain, with remaining parts taken from reference TRBV14 and TRBJ2-7, reads EAGVTQFPSHSVIEKGQTVTLRCDPISGHDNLYWYRRVMGKEIKFLLHFVKESKQDESGMPNNRFLAERTGGTYSTLKVQPAELEDSGVYFCASSQTPHEQYFGPGTRLTVT.

The CDR3 region has the DNA TGTGCCAGCAGAGGGGGGGCTAAGGGGGGGGGCACTGAAGCTTTCTTT. Encoded protein: CASRGGAKGGGTEAFF. The V call is TRBV25-1, the J call TRBJ1-1, with TRBD1 as a possible D gene (6 bases). Germline CDR1 is MGHDK and CDR2 is SYGVNS. Between the trimmed V and J ends, which lost 6 bases and 4 bases, there was a span of 21 bases. The CDR3 covers 16 residues.

Written as DNA, the CDR3 is TGTGCCAGCAGCCACACCAAGGGAGTTACTGAAGCTTTCTTT. This encodes CASSHTKGVTEAFF. The gene calls are TRBV12-3 or TRBV12-4 and TRBJ1-1; no clear D gene. CDR3 length: 14 residues. With 6 bases removed from V and 5 bases from J, the gap between germline ends came to 16 bases.

This clonotype was recorded only once. CDR3 region: CASSFSMQGEAFYGYTF. The CDR3 nucleotides are TGTGCCAGCAGCTTTAGTATGCAGGGTGAAGCTTTCTATGGCTACACCTTC. V usage is TRBV5-6 and J usage is TRBJ1-2; a possible D gene is TRBD1 (5 bases). This CDR3 is built from 17 residues. Germline CDR1 and CDR2: SGHDT and YYEEEE. V shed 2 bases and J shed 4 bases, with 21 bases lying between them.

This clonotype was counted between two and nine times. This sequence joins TRBV3-1 and TRBJ2-1; 8 bases are shared with TRBD2. V lost 4 bases and J lost 4; bases outside the gene matches: 6. CDR1 is LGHDT, CDR2 YNNKEL, per germline (reference sequence). The CDR3 spans 15 residues. The CDR3 nucleotides are TGTGCCAGCAGCCCCACGGGGGGGAGTTACAATGAGCAGTTCTTC. Translated: CASSPTGGSYNEQFF.

The rearrangement joins TRBV9 to TRBJ1-2; 8 bases match TRBD1. Unmatched junction bases numbered 17, after V lost 4 bases and J lost 3 bases. Germline V gives CDR1 SGDLS, CDR2 YYNGEE. This CDR3 is 18 amino acids long. The CDR3 region has the DNA TGTGCCAGCAGCCTTCAGGGGGGGCAAGGACAGGGACACTATGGCTACACCTTC. It translates to CASSLQGGQGQGHYGYTF.

The V call is TRBV20-1, the J call TRBJ2-2; 8 bases map to TRBD2. The CDR3 has 17 amino acids. V lost 3 bases and J lost 0; bases outside the gene matches: 9. Germline V CDR1 and CDR2: DFQATT, SNEGSKA (reference sequence). The CDR3 DNA sequence: TGCAGTGCTAGGGCCGGGACTAGTGGGGCGAACACCGGGGAGCTGTTTTTT. This codes for CSARAGTSGANTGELFF.

This clonotype occurred many times. The chain joins TRBV3-1 to TRBJ1-1, with a weak D call TRBD1 (5 bases). The CDR3 runs to 13 residues. CDR1 LGHDT and CDR2 YNNKEL come from the germline V gene (reference sequence). Deletions cut 0 bases from V and 7 bases from J, with 9 bases between. The DNA of the CDR3 is TGTGCCAGCAGCCAAGAAGGGGTGGGTGAAGCTTTCTTT. It codes for CASSQEGVGEAFF.

The chain couples TRBV20-1 to TRBJ2-1; 9 bases are a match to TRBD2. The trim removed 0 bases at V and 7 bases at J, leaving 16 bases unmatched. The CDR3 has 18 residues. Germline assignment: CDR1 DFQATT and CDR2 SNEGSKA (reference sequence). CDR3 residues: CSARDPSGAGGVYNEQFF. The CDR3 nucleotides read TGCAGTGCTAGAGATCCGAGTGGAGCGGGAGGAGTGTATAATGAGCAGTTCTTC.

Ten or more counts support this clonotype. The chain combines TRBV5-8 with TRBJ2-1; D is ambiguous. The CDR3 length is 14 residues. Between the trimmed V and J ends, which lost 6 bases and 3 bases, there was a span of 13 bases. CDR1 and CDR2 (germline): SGHTS, YDEGEE. CDR3 in amino acids: CASNQGINYNEQFF. CDR3 nucleotide sequence: TGTGCCAGCAACCAAGGTATTAACTACAATGAGCAGTTCTTC.

This clonotype has ten or more counts. The chain uses TRBV5-1 and TRBJ2-5, with D maybe TRBD2 (6 bases). V was clipped by 1 base and J by 1 base, with 11 bases between them. The CDR3 has 15 residues. Germline CDR1 and CDR2: SGHRS and YFSETQ. In DNA form, the CDR3 reads TGCGCCAGCAGCTTGTATGCGGGGAGCCAAGAGACCCAGTACTTC. Its protein product is CASSLYAGSQETQYF.

V gene TRBV5-1 combines with J gene TRBJ1-4; no definite D call. V was trimmed by 4 bases and J by 4 bases, leaving 11 bases between them. Germline V CDR1 and CDR2: SGHRS, YFSETQ. This CDR3 is 14 amino acids long. The CDR3 reads CASSPGHGNEKLFF. In nucleotides, the CDR3 is TGCGCCAGCAGCCCCGGCCACGGTAATGAAAAACTGTTTTTT.

This sequence joins TRBV5-1 and TRBJ2-7; 9 nucleotides line up with TRBD1. V gave up 0 bases and J gave up 0 bases; unmatched junction bases: 4. The germline V gene has CDR1 SGHRS and CDR2 YFSETQ. This CDR3 has 16 amino acids. CDR3 bases: TGCGCCAGCAGCTTGGTTCAGGACAGGGGCTCCTACGAGCAGTACTTC. It translates to CASSLVQDRGSYEQYF.

The chain carries TRBV9 and TRBJ1-1; perhaps TRBD1 as D (5 bases). Germline CDR1 reads SGDLS; CDR2 reads YYNGEE. V lost 3 bases, J lost 0 bases, and 15 bases lay in between. This CDR3 region has 16 residues. Here the CDR3 reads CASSAQLGGVNTEAFF. CDR3 coding DNA: TGTGCCAGCAGCGCCCAACTTGGGGGGGTGAACACTGAAGCTTTCTTT.

The chain carries TRBV15 and TRBJ1-5, with unresolved D. The germline gives CDR1 LNHNV, CDR2 YYDKDF (reference sequence). Trimming pared 1 base from V and 6 bases from J, leaving 7 bases between. CDR3 length: 13 residues. The CDR3 reads CATSRGPSQPQHF. The CDR3 coding sequence is TGTGCCACCAGCAGAGGACCCTCTCAGCCCCAGCATTTT.

In regard to this clonotype: A much bigger clone sits one base away, suggesting this may be a read error. The CDR3 does not close with the conserved phenylalanine or tryptophan, likely indicating a read error. The V gene is TRBV6-1, the J gene TRBJ2-2, with D possibly being TRBD2 (6 bases). From germline, CDR1 is MNHNS and CDR2 SASEGT. The CDR3 sequence is 14 residues long. V lost 2 bases, J lost 6 bases, and 10 bases lay in between. CDR3 nucleotide sequence: TGTGCCAGCAGTGAATTTTCGGGGGCCGGGGAGCTGTTTTCT. This codes for CASSEFSGAGELFS.

The V call is TRBV18, the J call TRBJ2-5, with TRBD2 matching 9 bases. Trimming cost V 0 bases and J 0 bases; bases outside gene matches: 2. The CDR3 sequence is 16 residues long. CDR1 and CDR2 from the germline V gene are KGHSH and LQKENI. The CDR3 region is CASSPPSGGYQETQYF. The CDR3 bases are TGTGCCAGCTCACCACCTAGCGGGGGATACCAAGAGACCCAGTACTTC. The full variable domain, completed using reference TRBV18 and TRBJ2-5, is NAGVMQNPRHLVRRRGQEARLRCSPMKGHSHVYWYRQLPEEGLKFMVYLQKENIIDESGMPKERFSAEFPKEGPSILRIQQVVRGDSAAYFCASSPPSGGYQETQYFGPGTRLLVL.